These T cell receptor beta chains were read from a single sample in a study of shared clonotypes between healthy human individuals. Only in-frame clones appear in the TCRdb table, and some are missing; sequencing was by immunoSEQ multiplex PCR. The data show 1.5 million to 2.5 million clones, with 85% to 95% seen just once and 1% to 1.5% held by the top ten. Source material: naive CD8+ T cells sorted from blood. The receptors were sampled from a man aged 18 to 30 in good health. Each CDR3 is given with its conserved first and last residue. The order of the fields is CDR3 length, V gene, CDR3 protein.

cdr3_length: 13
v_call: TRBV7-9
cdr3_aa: CASSLPVKSEQYF

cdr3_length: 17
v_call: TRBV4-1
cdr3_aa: CASSQGKGTGAYNEQFF

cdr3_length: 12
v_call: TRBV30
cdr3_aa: CAWSAPIETQYF

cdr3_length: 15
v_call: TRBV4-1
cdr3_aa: CASSQERGVGEKLFF

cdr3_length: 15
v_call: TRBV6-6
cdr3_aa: CASSYEGGTGETQYF

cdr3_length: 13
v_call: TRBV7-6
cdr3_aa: CASSTLGGNTIYF

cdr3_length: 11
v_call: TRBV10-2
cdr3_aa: CASSPVNEQFF

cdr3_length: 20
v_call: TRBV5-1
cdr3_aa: CASSLEGQGAGISSGNTIYF

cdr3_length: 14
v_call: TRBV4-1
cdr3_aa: CASSRGTDQETQYF

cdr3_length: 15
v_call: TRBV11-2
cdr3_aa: CASSWTSGRIGEQYF

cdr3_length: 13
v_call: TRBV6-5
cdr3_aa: CASSYSTDQPQHF

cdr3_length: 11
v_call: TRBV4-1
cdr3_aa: CASSGLTSLYF

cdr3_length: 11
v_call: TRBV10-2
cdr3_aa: CASAVAYEQYF

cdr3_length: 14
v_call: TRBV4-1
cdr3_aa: CASTLTDTYNEQFF

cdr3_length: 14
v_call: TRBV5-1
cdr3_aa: CASSFGSNTGELFF

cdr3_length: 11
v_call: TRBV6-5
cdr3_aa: CASSPNGELFF

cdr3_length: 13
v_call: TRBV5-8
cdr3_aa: CASSLADLYEQYF

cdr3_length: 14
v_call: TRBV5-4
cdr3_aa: CASSPGGSGNTIYF

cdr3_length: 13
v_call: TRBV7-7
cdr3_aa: CASSWDPLGEQYF

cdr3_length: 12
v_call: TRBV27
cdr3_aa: CASSLPGHEQYF

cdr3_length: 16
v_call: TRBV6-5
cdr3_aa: CASSSLIASHTYEQYF

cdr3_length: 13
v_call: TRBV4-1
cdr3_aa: CASSQGLANIQYF